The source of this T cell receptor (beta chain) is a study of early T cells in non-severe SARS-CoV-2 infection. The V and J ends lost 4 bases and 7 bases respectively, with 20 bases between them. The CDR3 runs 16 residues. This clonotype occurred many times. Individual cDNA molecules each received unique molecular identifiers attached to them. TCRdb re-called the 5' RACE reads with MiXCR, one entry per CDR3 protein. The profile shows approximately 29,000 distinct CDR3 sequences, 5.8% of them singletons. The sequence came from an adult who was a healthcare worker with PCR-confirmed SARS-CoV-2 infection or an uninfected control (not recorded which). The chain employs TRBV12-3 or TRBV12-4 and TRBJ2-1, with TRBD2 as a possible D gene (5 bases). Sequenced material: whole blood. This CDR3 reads CASSSREGLGQNEQFF. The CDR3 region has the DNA TGTGCCAGCAGTTCCCGAGAGGGTCTAGGCCAAAATGAGCAGTTCTTC.